A selection of T cell receptor beta chains follows, all from one sample in a study of CD8+ T cells in alopecia areata. Profiling relied on immunoSEQ multiplex PCR, and the TCRdb table lists in-frame clones only, not all of them. The table records approximately 130,000 clones, 61% of them present only once. Specimen: CD4+ T cells sorted from blood, collected at week 4, from a patient treated with tofacitinib. All receptors derive from a human donor with alopecia areata. The CDR3 runs from the conserved cysteine through the conserved F or W. The D gene is left open where the match is weak. Size is stated for part of the rows, as once, few or many counts, or as a class when the clone is expanded.

abundance,d_gene,v_gene,j_gene,CDR3nt,CDR3aa
.,.,TRBV28,TRBJ2-7,TGTGCCAGCAGTGCTTACTCTATGGGGTACGAGCAGTACTTC,CASSAYSMGYEQYF
.,TRBD2,TRBV29-1,TRBJ2-1,TGCAGCGTTGTGACTAGCGGGGGGGATGATGAGCAGTTCTTC,CSVVTSGGDDEQFF
.,TRBD2,TRBV30,TRBJ2-1,TGTGCCTGGACGGCGGGAGGGCCTAGGAATGAGCAGTTCTTC,CAWTAGGPRNEQFF
.,.,TRBV30,TRBJ2-4,TGTGCCTGGTCACTAGCCAAAAACATTCAGTACTTC,CAWSLAKNIQYF
.,.,TRBV4-1,TRBJ2-5,TGCGCCAGCAGCCAAGATCAGGCAGGGGAGGTGCGAGAGACCCAGTACTTC,CASSQDQAGEVRETQYF
.,TRBD1,TRBV29-1,TRBJ1-5,TGCAGCGTTCGGGTCAGGGGGGATCAGCCCCAGCATTTT,CSVRVRGDQPQHF
.,TRBD1,TRBV30,TRBJ2-1,TGTGCCTGGATGACCTGGGACAGGGGTAACGATGAGCAGTTCTTC,CAWMTWDRGNDEQFF
.,.,TRBV5-1,TRBJ1-6,TGCGCCAGCAGCTTGGCGGCAGCCAATTCACCCCTCCACTTT,CASSLAAANSPLHF
once,.,TRBV29-1,TRBJ2-5,TGCAGCGTTGAAGGGCAGCAAGAAGAGACCCAGTACTTC,CSVEGQQEETQYF
few,.,TRBV7-2,TRBJ2-7,TGTGCCAGCAGCTTAATGGGATACAGCTCCTACGAGCAGTACTTC,CASSLMGYSSYEQYF
.,.,TRBV6-5,TRBJ2-7,TGTGCCAGCAGGTCCCAATACGAGCAGTACTTC,CASRSQYEQYF
.,.,TRBV5-1,TRBJ2-7,TGCGCCAGCAGTTCTGGGGACCTCAACGAGCAGTACTTC,CASSSGDLNEQYF
.,TRBD2,TRBV6-6,TRBJ2-5,TGTGCCAGCAGGGGACTAGCGGGGGGGCGGCAAGAGACCCAGTACTTC,CASRGLAGGRQETQYF
.,.,TRBV30,TRBJ2-7,TGTGCCTGGAGTCCTGCTTTCTACCGGTTCAGCGGGTTAAGCTCCTACGAGCAGTACTTC,CAWSPAFYRFSGLSSYEQYF
.,.,TRBV25-1,TRBJ1-5,TGTGCCAGCAGTGAATCCGGGCCAATCAATCAGCCCCAGCATTTT,CASSESGPINQPQHF
.,.,TRBV7-9,TRBJ2-5,TGTGCCAGCAGCTTTCAAGAGACCCAGTACTTC,CASSFQETQYF
few,.,TRBV7-2,TRBJ2-1,TGTGCCAGCAGCTTAAGCCCCCAGCGGAACCCTAAAAATGAGCAGTTCTTC,CASSLSPQRNPKNEQFF